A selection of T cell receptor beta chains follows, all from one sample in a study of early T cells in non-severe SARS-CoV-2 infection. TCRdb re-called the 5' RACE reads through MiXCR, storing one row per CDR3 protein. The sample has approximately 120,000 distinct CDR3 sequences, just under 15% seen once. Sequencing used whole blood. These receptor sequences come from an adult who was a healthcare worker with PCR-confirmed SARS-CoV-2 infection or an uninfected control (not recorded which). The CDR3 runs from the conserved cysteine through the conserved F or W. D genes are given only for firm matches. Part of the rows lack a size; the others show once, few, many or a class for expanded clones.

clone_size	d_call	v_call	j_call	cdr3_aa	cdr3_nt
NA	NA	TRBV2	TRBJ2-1	CASSGGGHFNEQFF	TGTGCCAGTTCTGGGGGGGGACACTTCAATGAGCAGTTCTTC
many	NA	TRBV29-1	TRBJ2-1	CSVKAGGSSYNEQFF	TGCAGCGTCAAAGCCGGGGGTAGCTCCTACAATGAGCAGTTCTTC
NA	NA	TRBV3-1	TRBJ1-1	CASSHGDPEAFF	TGTGCCAGCAGCCACGGGGACCCTGAAGCTTTCTTT
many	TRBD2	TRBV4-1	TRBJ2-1	CASSLLTGGAYNEQFF	TGCGCCAGCAGCCTCCTCACCGGGGGGGCCTACAATGAGCAGTTCTTC
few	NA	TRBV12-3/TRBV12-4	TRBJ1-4	CASRPTGQTNEKLFF	TGTGCCAGCAGACCCACAGGTCAAACTAATGAAAAACTGTTTTTT
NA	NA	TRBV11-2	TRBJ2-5	CASSPVGLQETQYF	TGTGCCAGCAGCCCCGTTGGTCTCCAAGAGACCCAGTACTTC
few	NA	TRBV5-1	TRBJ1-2	CASSSSRLYGYTF	TGCGCCAGCAGCTCTTCAAGGCTGTATGGCTACACCTTC
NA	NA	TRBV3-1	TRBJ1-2	CASSLSGNGYTF	TGTGCCAGCAGCCTCTCTGGCAATGGCTACACCTTC
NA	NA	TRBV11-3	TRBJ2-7	CASSLGPLYEQYF	TGTGCCAGCAGCTTGGGACCCCTCTACGAGCAGTACTTC
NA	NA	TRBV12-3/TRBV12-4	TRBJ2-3	CASSPVTDTQYF	TGTGCCAGCAGTCCCGTGACAGATACGCAGTATTTT
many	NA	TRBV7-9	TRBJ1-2	CASSSRAVGGYTF	TGTGCCAGCAGCTCACGGGCAGTGGGTGGCTACACCTTC
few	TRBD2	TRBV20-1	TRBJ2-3	CSASPGLAVDTQYF	TGCAGTGCTAGCCCAGGACTAGCGGTAGATACGCAGTATTTT
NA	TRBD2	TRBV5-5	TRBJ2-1	CASSLLAGGDEQFF	TGTGCCAGCAGCTTGCTAGCGGGGGGAGATGAGCAGTTCTTC
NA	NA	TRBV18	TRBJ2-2	CASSPGSTGELFF	TGTGCCAGCTCACCTGGATCGACCGGGGAGCTGTTTTTT
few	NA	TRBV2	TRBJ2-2	CASNPTANVPAAGELFF	TGTGCCAGCAATCCTACGGCAAACGTCCCAGCGGCCGGGGAGCTGTTTTTT
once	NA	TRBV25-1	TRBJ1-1	CASSGTGVNTEAFF	TGTGCCAGCAGTGGAACGGGGGTGAACACTGAAGCTTTCTTT
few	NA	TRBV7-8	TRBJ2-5	CASNLRFLQETQYF	TGTGCCAGCAACCTACGGTTCCTCCAAGAGACCCAGTACTTC
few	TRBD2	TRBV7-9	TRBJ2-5	CASSFGLAGGLYQETQYF	TGTGCCAGCAGCTTCGGACTAGCGGGGGGCCTGTACCAAGAGACCCAGTACTTC
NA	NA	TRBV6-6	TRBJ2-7	CASSHFSGDYEQYF	TGTGCCAGCAGTCACTTTTCAGGGGACTACGAGCAGTACTTC
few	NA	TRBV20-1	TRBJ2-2	CSASYGKYTGELFF	TGCAGTGCTAGCTATGGGAAATACACCGGGGAGCTGTTTTTT
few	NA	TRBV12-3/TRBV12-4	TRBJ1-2	CASSLSGASGYTF	TGTGCCAGCAGTTTATCGGGGGCGAGTGGCTACACCTTC
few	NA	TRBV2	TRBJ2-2	CASGGVSNTGELFF	TGTGCCAGCGGTGGAGTGTCGAACACCGGGGAGCTGTTTTTT
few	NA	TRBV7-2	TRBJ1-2	CASSFQGQGGYTF	TGTGCCAGCAGCTTCCAGGGCCAGGGCGGCTACACCTTC
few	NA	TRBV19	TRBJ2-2	CASSSRDGIGELFF	TGTGCCAGTAGTTCCCGAGACGGAATCGGGGAGCTGTTTTTT
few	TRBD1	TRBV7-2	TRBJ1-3	CASSLGTGALSGNTIYF	TGTGCCAGCAGCTTGGGGACAGGGGCCCTCTCTGGAAACACCATATATTTT
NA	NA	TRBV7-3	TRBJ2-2	CASSRLSNTGELFF	TGTGCCAGCAGCCGTCTCTCGAACACCGGGGAGCTGTTTTTT
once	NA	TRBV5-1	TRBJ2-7	CASRPGTSYEQYF	TGCGCCAGCAGACCCGGGACATCCTACGAGCAGTACTTC
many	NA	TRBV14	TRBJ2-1	CASSQDQGLPDNEQFF	TGTGCCAGCAGCCAAGATCAAGGGCTCCCCGACAATGAGCAGTTCTTC
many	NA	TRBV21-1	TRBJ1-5	CASSNLQGEPQHF	TGTGCCAGCAGCAATTTACAGGGTGAGCCCCAGCATTTT
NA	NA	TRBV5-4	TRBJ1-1	CASSPKSRMPQGQDTEAFF	TGTGCCAGCAGCCCAAAATCCCGGATGCCGCAGGGGCAGGACACTGAAGCTTTCTTT
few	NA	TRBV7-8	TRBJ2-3	CASREGASTDTQYF	TGTGCCAGCAGGGAGGGGGCCTCGACAGATACGCAGTATTTT
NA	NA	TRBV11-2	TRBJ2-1	CASSLEPGVSYNEQFF	TGTGCCAGCAGCTTAGAACCGGGTGTCAGCTACAATGAGCAGTTCTTC
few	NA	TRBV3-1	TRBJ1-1	CASSRTGENTEAFF	TGTGCCAGCAGCCGCACAGGAGAGAACACTGAAGCTTTCTTT
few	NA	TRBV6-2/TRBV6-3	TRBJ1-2	CASSYLHGYTF	TGTGCCAGCAGTTATCTCCATGGCTACACCTTC
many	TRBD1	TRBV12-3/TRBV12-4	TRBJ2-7	CASSLGQGYEQYF	TGTGCCAGCAGTTTGGGACAGGGCTACGAGCAGTACTTC
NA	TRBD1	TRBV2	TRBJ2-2	CASRDRANTGELFF	TGTGCCTCCCGGGACAGGGCAAACACCGGGGAGCTGTTTTTT
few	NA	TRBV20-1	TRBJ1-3	CSARRDVSGNTIYF	TGCAGTGCTAGACGCGACGTCTCTGGAAACACCATATATTTT
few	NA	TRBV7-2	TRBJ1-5	CASSLVGTDPNQPQHF	TGTGCCAGCAGCTTAGTTGGGACGGATCCCAATCAGCCCCAGCATTTT
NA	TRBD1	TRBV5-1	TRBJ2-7	CASSLGPGQNEQYF	TGCGCCAGCAGCTTGGGGCCGGGACAGAACGAGCAGTACTTC
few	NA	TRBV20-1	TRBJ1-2	CSAPPGGAGGYTF	TGCAGTGCTCCACCCGGGGGCGCGGGTGGCTACACCTTC
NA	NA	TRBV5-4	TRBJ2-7	CASSLDNYEQYF	TGTGCCAGCAGCTTGGATAACTACGAGCAGTACTTC
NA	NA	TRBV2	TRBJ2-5	CASSETKTQYF	TGTGCCAGCAGTGAAACGAAGACCCAGTACTTC
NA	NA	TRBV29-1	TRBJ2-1	CSVGGGEQFF	TGCAGCGTTGGAGGTGGTGAGCAGTTCTTC
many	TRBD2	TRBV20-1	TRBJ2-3	CSAAGRGLGTDTQYF	TGCAGTGCCGCCGGGAGGGGATTGGGGACAGATACGCAGTATTTT